This is a list of T cell receptor beta chains from one sample in a study of shared clonotypes between healthy human individuals. TCRdb's table, derived via immunoSEQ multiplex PCR, lists solely in-frame clones and lacks some. The sample shows approximately 2,300,000 clones, about 90% of them seen only once. Sequencing input: naive CD4+ T cells from PBMCs. These receptors were collected from a man younger than 35 in good health. Some clones in this sample may be carry-over from other donors' samples. The CDR3 runs from the conserved cysteine through the conserved F or W. The order of the fields is clone size, J gene, D gene, V gene, CDR3 DNA, CDR3 protein. A D gene is named only where the DNA matches it firmly. Rows give clone size only sometimes, using once, few, many, or a class for an expanded clone.

size: NA
J: TRBJ2-5
D: TRBD2
V: TRBV4-2
DNA: TGTGCCAGCAGCCAAGAGAAGCTAGCGGGAGTTTGGGAGACCCAGTACTTC
CDR3: CASSQEKLAGVWETQYF

size: once
J: TRBJ2-5
D: NA
V: TRBV7-9
DNA: TGTGCCAGCAGCTTACAGGGTTATCGAGAGACCCAGTACTTC
CDR3: CASSLQGYRETQYF

size: NA
J: TRBJ1-1
D: NA
V: TRBV2
DNA: TGTGCCACCACCAACGGGCCGAACACTGAAGCTTTCTTT
CDR3: CATTNGPNTEAFF

size: NA
J: TRBJ2-3
D: TRBD2
V: TRBV7-2
DNA: TGTGCCAGCAGCCTCCTGGCTAGCGGGAGCTCGTCAGATACGCAGTATTTT
CDR3: CASSLLASGSSSDTQYF

size: NA
J: TRBJ2-1
D: NA
V: TRBV10-3
DNA: TGTGCCATCAGTGACCACTCGGGGGACAATGAGCAGTTCTTC
CDR3: CAISDHSGDNEQFF

size: NA
J: TRBJ2-5
D: NA
V: TRBV4-2
DNA: TGTGCCAGCAGCCAAGGGGCTCTGGCAGAGACCCAGTACTTC
CDR3: CASSQGALAETQYF

size: NA
J: TRBJ2-5
D: NA
V: TRBV18
DNA: TGTGCCAGCCGAGGGGCAGGGAAAGAGACCCAGTACTTC
CDR3: CASRGAGKETQYF

size: NA
J: TRBJ2-2
D: TRBD2
V: TRBV14
DNA: TGTGCCAGCAGCCCCCCCGGCGGGCGGGAGTTTGGCGGGGAGCTGTTTTTT
CDR3: CASSPPGGREFGGELFF

size: NA
J: TRBJ2-1
D: NA
V: TRBV5-1
DNA: TGCGCCAGCAGCTTGTCTCTAAACAATGAGCAGTTCTTC
CDR3: CASSLSLNNEQFF

size: NA
J: TRBJ2-7
D: TRBD1
V: TRBV9
DNA: TGTGCCAGCAGCCCCCGGACAGGGGGCCTAGGCGAGCAGTACTTC
CDR3: CASSPRTGGLGEQYF

size: few
J: TRBJ1-1
D: NA
V: TRBV30
DNA: TGTGCCTGGAGTGTAGGTGGGGCCACTGAAGCTTTCTTT
CDR3: CAWSVGGATEAFF

size: NA
J: TRBJ1-2
D: NA
V: TRBV5-1
DNA: TGCGCCAGCAGCTTCTCTGAGGGCTATGGCTACACCTTC
CDR3: CASSFSEGYGYTF

size: NA
J: TRBJ1-2
D: NA
V: TRBV19
DNA: TGTGCCAGTACTCAAGGGAGCCTGGGTGGCTACACCTTC
CDR3: CASTQGSLGGYTF

size: NA
J: TRBJ2-7
D: TRBD1
V: TRBV10-3
DNA: TGTGCCATCAGACCGGGACAGGGCTACGAGCAGTACTTC
CDR3: CAIRPGQGYEQYF

size: NA
J: TRBJ1-5
D: TRBD1
V: TRBV7-8
DNA: TGTGCCAGCAGCATACAAGGACAGGGAAGCAATCAGCCCCAGCATTTT
CDR3: CASSIQGQGSNQPQHF

size: NA
J: TRBJ1-1
D: TRBD1
V: TRBV7-2
DNA: TGTGCCAGCACCAGAACAGGGGGCGAAGCTGAAGCTTTCTTT
CDR3: CASTRTGGEAEAFF